The 7 T cell receptor beta chains listed next were all sequenced from one sample in a study of blood T cell repertoires in COVID-19. TCRdb's table, derived via immunoSEQ multiplex PCR, lists solely in-frame clones and lacks some. This sample yields fewer than 350,000 clones, of which 87% are seen a single time; approximately 10% belongs to the top ten. Input material: peripheral blood. The receptors shown here come from a man in his thirties or forties with COVID-19, enrolled during active disease.

The chain links TRBV5-6 to TRBJ1-5, with TRBD1 matching 7 bases. Germline V gene lookup returns CDR1 SGHDT and CDR2 YYEEEE. The CDR3 totals 18 residues. With 3 bases clipped from V and 0 bases from J, the junction kept 12 bases outside the gene matches. The CDR3 DNA is TGTGCCAGCAGCTATTTTACAGGGGCGAGGAATAGCAATCAGCCCCAGCATTTT. Its translation is CASSYFTGARNSNQPQHF.

In its sample, this clone was seen a few times. The CDR3 sequence is CASRGGGLAGVGLAKNIQYF. The DNA for the CDR3 is TGTGCCAGCAGGGGAGGCGGACTAGCGGGAGTGGGGTTAGCCAAAAACATTCAGTACTTC. The V and J genes are TRBV2 and TRBJ2-4; 13 bases are a match to TRBD2. The CDR3 has 20 residues. CDR1 is SNHLY and CDR2 is FYNNEI in the germline V gene. V lost 6 bases and J lost 0; bases outside the gene matches: 14.

The genes are TRBV7-6 and TRBJ1-1; D gene uncertain. Trimming removed 1 base from V and 2 bases from J, with 23 bases in between. This CDR3 comprises 19 residues. The germline V gene encodes CDR1 SGHVS and CDR2 FNYEAQ. CDR3 DNA: TGTGCCAGCAGCTTAGGGACGTCGGGAAAAACTAGCGCCAACACTGAAGCTTTCTTT. Amino acids: CASSLGTSGKTSANTEAFF.

J is TRBJ1-3 and V is TRBV15; no firm D call. Trimming cost V 1 base and J 4 bases, with 11 bases left between them. From germline, CDR1 is LNHNV and CDR2 YYDKDF (reference sequence). CDR3 length: 15 amino acids. The CDR3 here is CATSRVPGSGNTIYF. CDR3 nucleotides: TGTGCCACCAGCAGAGTTCCGGGATCAGGAAACACCATATATTTT.

This clone was seen once. The J gene is TRBJ1-2, the V gene TRBV6-2 or TRBV6-3; 8 bases are a match to TRBD1. Germline lookup yields CDR1 MNHEY and CDR2 SVGEGT. The CDR3 totals 16 residues. Trimming removed 4 bases from V and 6 bases from J; junction bases left unmatched: 13. CDR3 in DNA: TGTGCCAGCAGTTCCCCCCAGGGGGCTACCGCCAATGGCTACACCTTC. This codes for CASSSPQGATANGYTF.

J is TRBJ2-7 and V is TRBV27; TRBD2 matches at 9 bases. The V gene end was trimmed by 4 bases and the J gene end by 4 bases; junction bases not matched to a gene: 11. This CDR3 is 16 amino acids long. The V gene's germline CDR1 is MNHEY and CDR2 SMNVEV (reference sequence). This chain's CDR3 is CASSSLSSGVKYEQYF. CDR3 coding DNA: TGTGCCAGCAGTTCCTTGTCTAGCGGGGTAAAATACGAGCAGTACTTC.

This sequence joins TRBV19 and TRBJ2-6; no clear D gene. The CDR3 is 16 residues long. V was pared by 3 bases and J by 0 bases, with 9 bases between. The germline gives CDR1 LNHDA, CDR2 SQIVND (reference sequence). CDR3 loop: CASSILESSGANVLTF. The CDR3 region has the DNA TGTGCCAGTAGTATCTTAGAGAGCTCTGGGGCCAACGTCCTGACTTTC.